The next 20 T cell receptor beta chains were all read from a single sample in a study of T cell responses to AZD1222 COVID-19 vaccine. Produced via immunoSEQ multiplex PCR; TCRdb's table is partial and in-frame only. Here the sample spans approximately 94,000 clones, 87% being singletons. Sequencing used peripheral blood, obtained on day 0 of AZD1222 vaccination. All receptors come from an adult in good health.

This clone showed up many times. CDR3 nucleotides: TGCAGTGCTAGTGTACTAGCGGGAGTCCCGTCGGATGAGCAGTTCTTC. This sequence encodes CSASVLAGVPSDEQFF. The chain uses TRBV20-1 and TRBJ2-1; 11 bases agree with TRBD2. CDR3 length: 16 residues. The trim removed 3 bases at V and 8 bases at J, leaving 12 bases unmatched. CDR1 DFQATT and CDR2 SNEGSKA come from the germline V gene (reference sequence).

The chain employs TRBV19 and TRBJ1-1; D is possibly TRBD1 (5 bases). This CDR3 has 13 residues. In germline, CDR1 is LNHDA, CDR2 SQIVND (reference sequence). Trimming removed 7 bases from V and 1 base from J, with 10 bases in between. DNA for the CDR3: TGTGCCAGTAAGGACATGTCGAACACTGAAGCTTTCTTT. It yields the protein CASKDMSNTEAFF. The variable domain in full, completed from reference TRBV19 and TRBJ1-1, reads DGGITQSPKYLFRKEGQNVTLSCEQNLNHDAMYWYRQDPGQGLRLIYYSQIVNDFQKGDIAEGYSVSREKKESFPLTVTSAQKNPTAFYLCASKDMSNTEAFFGQGTRLTVV.

With respect to this clone: This could be a read error, since a much larger clone is one nucleotide away. This CDR3 is also generated by other DNA sequences in the sample. The rearrangement links TRBV19 to TRBJ1-6, with D unclear. The V gene lost 4 bases and the J gene lost 7 bases, with 5 bases spanning the gap. This CDR3 spans 12 amino acids. Germline CDR1 reads LNHDA; CDR2 reads SQIVND (reference sequence). CDR3 residues: CASSTQNSPLHF. The CDR3 DNA reads as TGTGCCAGTAGTACGCAGAATTCACCCCTCCACTTT. The whole variable domain, filled in from reference TRBV19 and TRBJ1-6, reads DGGITQSPKYLFRKEGQNVTLSCEQNLNHDAMYWYRQDPGQGLRLIYYSQIVNDFQKGDIAEGYSVSREKKESFPLTVTSAQKNPTAFYLCASSTQNSPLHFGNGTRLTVT.

This clone is a singleton in its sample. The V gene is TRBV18, the J gene TRBJ1-1; 8 nucleotides line up with TRBD1. The CDR3 contains 13 residues. Germline-derived CDR1 and CDR2 are KGHSH and LQKENI. The J segment lost 8 bases and the V segment lost 1 base, leaving 3 bases of the junction unmatched. This CDR3 is CASSPRPGGEAFF. The CDR3 DNA reads as TGTGCCAGCTCACCACGTCCAGGGGGCGAAGCTTTCTTT.

The CDR3 DNA follows: TGTGCCAGCAGCTTAGCAGAAGGGGCAGGACCCTTCCACGAGCAGTACTTC. As protein: CASSLAEGAGPFHEQYF. V is TRBV7-9 and J is TRBJ2-7; the D gene is possibly TRBD1 (5 bases). The germline V gene encodes CDR1 SEHNR and CDR2 FQNEAQ (reference sequence). CDR3 length equals 17 residues. Trimming took 0 bases from V and 5 from J, leaving 20 bases between them.

V gene TRBV7-6 combines with J gene TRBJ2-3; D gene ambiguous. The germline V gene encodes CDR1 SGHVS and CDR2 FNYEAQ. The CDR3 covers 16 residues. V was cut by 1 base and J by 0 bases, with 11 bases left in between. CDR3 in DNA: TGTGCCAGCAGCTTAGAGTCTTCTGGGAGCACAGATACGCAGTATTTT. Translation: CASSLESSGSTDTQYF.

The chain couples TRBV7-8 to TRBJ2-3; tentatively, D is TRBD1 or TRBD2 (6 bases each). This CDR3 spans 16 amino acids. Germline values: CDR1 SGHVS, CDR2 FQNEAQ. Trimming stripped 8 bases from V and 5 bases from J, with 23 bases between. The CDR3 DNA reads as TGTGCCAGCGTCAAGGGGGGAGCGGAGAGACAAGATACGCAGTATTTT. Translation gives CASVKGGAERQDTQYF. Full variable domain (outside the CDR3, taken from reference TRBV7-8 and TRBJ2-3): GAGVSQSPRYKVAKRGQDVALRCDPISGHVSLFWYQQALGQGPEFLTYFQNEAQLDKSGLPSDRFFAERPEGSVSTLKIQRTQQEDSAVYLCASVKGGAERQDTQYFGPGTRLTVL.

The rearrangement links TRBV6-5 to TRBJ2-3, with 10 bases that match TRBD2. Per the germline V gene, CDR1 is MNHEY and CDR2 is SVGAGI. The CDR3 has 14 amino acids. The ends lost 9 bases at V and 2 bases at J; junction bases unmatched: 5. For the CDR3, the DNA is TGTGCCAGTCGGACTAGCGGACACACAGATACGCAGTATTTT. Translating it yields CASRTSGHTDTQYF.

V usage is TRBV27 and J usage is TRBJ1-1; no clear D. This CDR3 has 14 residues. CDR1 and CDR2 (germline): MNHEY, SMNVEV (reference sequence). Trimming stripped 3 bases from V and 2 bases from J, with 10 bases between. The CDR3 is CASSFDGRNTEAFF. Written as DNA, the CDR3 is TGTGCCAGCAGTTTCGACGGCCGTAACACTGAAGCTTTCTTT.

This chain links TRBV18 with TRBJ1-1; D gene uncertain. Germline loops: CDR1 KGHSH, CDR2 LQKENI. This CDR3 comprises 13 residues. Trimming took off 1 base at V and 3 bases at J, with 6 bases between the two ends. The CDR3 DNA sequence: TGTGCCAGCTCACCACTCGTTGACACTGAAGCTTTCTTT. Protein product: CASSPLVDTEAFF.

The genes are TRBV13 and TRBJ1-3; tentatively, D is TRBD1 (5 bases). V lost 4 bases and J 0 bases, leaving 16 bases between the germline ends. The CDR3 loop spans 17 amino acids. Germline V gene sequence: CDR1 PRHDT, CDR2 FYEKMQ (reference sequence). CDR3: CASSYYGGAASGNTIYF. The DNA for the CDR3 is TGTGCCAGCAGCTACTATGGGGGTGCCGCCTCTGGAAACACCATATATTTT.

This clone is deemed medium-sized. The genes are TRBV30 and TRBJ1-2; no clear D. The CDR3 runs to 14 residues. V was shortened by 3 bases and J by 4 bases, with 15 bases between the two germline ends. Germline CDR1 is GTSNPN and CDR2 is SVGIG (reference sequence). The CDR3 sequence is CAWRPSGDPYGYTF. The CDR3 nucleotides are TGTGCCTGGAGGCCGTCAGGAGATCCCTATGGCTACACCTTC.

The chain joins TRBV19 to TRBJ1-1, with 9 positions matching TRBD1. Germline CDR1 reads LNHDA; CDR2 reads SQIVND (reference sequence). The CDR3 is 16 residues long. The V gene end was trimmed by 7 bases and the J gene end by 1 base; junction bases not matched to a gene: 10. CDR3 DNA sequence: TGTGCCAGTACCGACGACAGGGGGGCTACGAACACTGAAGCTTTCTTT. It specifies CASTDDRGATNTEAFF.

The chain links TRBV12-5 to TRBJ2-3; no clear D gene. CDR3 length: 12 residues. Trimming left V 4 bases short and J 9 bases short, with 11 bases between. Germline assignment: CDR1 LGHNT and CDR2 FRNRAP. The CDR3 nucleotides read TGTGCTAGTGGTTCATTGGTGATGACGCAGTATTTT. It is translated as CASGSLVMTQYF.

This sequence joins TRBV15 and TRBJ1-1; 9 bases map to TRBD1. Germline V gives CDR1 LNHNV, CDR2 YYDKDF (reference sequence). This CDR3 is 15 amino acids long. The V and J ends lost 5 bases and 5 bases, in that order; junction bases with no gene match: 9. CDR3 sequence reads: CATSGRQGVRTEAFF. The DNA of the CDR3 is TGTGCCACCAGCGGCAGACAGGGGGTTCGTACTGAAGCTTTCTTT.

The rearrangement links TRBV6-2 or TRBV6-3 to TRBJ1-5, with 7 bases that match TRBD1. The CDR3 is 16 residues long. Per the germline V gene, CDR1 is MNHEY and CDR2 is SVGEGT. J was trimmed by 2 bases and V by 6 bases; bases with no gene match: 10. The CDR3 spells CASSKMTGLGNQPQHF. The CDR3 DNA reads as TGTGCCAGCAGCAAGATGACAGGGTTGGGCAATCAGCCCCAGCATTTT.

The chain carries TRBV5-1 and TRBJ1-2; D possibly corresponds to TRBD1 (6 bases). The CDR3 contains 14 residues. The germline V gene has CDR1 SGHRS and CDR2 YFSETQ. Deletions cut 4 bases from V and 8 bases from J, with 18 bases between. The CDR3 here is CASSADSLRWGYTF. The CDR3 nucleotides read TGCGCCAGCAGCGCGGACAGCCTTCGATGGGGCTACACCTTC.

The V call is TRBV6-5, the J call TRBJ1-4; D uncertain. Between the trimmed V and J ends, which lost 6 bases and 8 bases, there was a span of 19 bases. The CDR3 totals 15 residues. Germline V lookup: CDR1 MNHEY, CDR2 SVGAGI. Written as DNA, the CDR3 is TGTGCCAGCAGCCCAACAACCGAACCGGCGGAAAAACTGTTTTTT. This gives the protein CASSPTTEPAEKLFF.

The rearrangement joins TRBV6-5 to TRBJ1-1; D is unresolved. Germline CDR1 reads MNHEY; CDR2 reads SVGAGI. The CDR3 sequence is 11 residues long. With 7 bases removed from V and 6 bases from J, the gap between germline ends came to 9 bases. CDR3 protein: CASKSRAEAFF. CDR3 in DNA: TGTGCCAGCAAGTCAAGGGCTGAAGCTTTCTTT.

The chain employs TRBV5-4 and TRBJ1-4; no firm D call. V lost 2 bases to trimming and J lost 6 bases, with 11 bases between them. Germline values: CDR1 SGHNT, CDR2 YYREEE (reference sequence). The CDR3 sequence is 14 residues long. The CDR3 DNA reads as TGTGCCAGCAGCTTTGAGTTGAAGGATGAAAAACTGTTTTTT. Its translation: CASSFELKDEKLFF.